This T cell receptor (beta chain) appears in the sequencing data of a study of Graves' ophthalmopathy and Graves' hyperthyroidism. There are 17 residues in the CDR3. Germline lookup yields CDR1 MNHEY and CDR2 SVGAGI. Trimming took 1 base from V and 1 from J; bases not matched to a gene: 7. The authors amplified TCR beta CDR3 regions from RNA transcripts. Investigators did first-round RT-PCR with HTBI primers, then second-round multiplex PCR. TCRdb recomputed calls from the multiplex PCR reads with MiXCR, one row per CDR3 protein. Counted here are about 1.1 million distinct CDR3 sequences, less than 45% occurring once; the ten biggest clones make up around 10%. Among the exclusions were patients with other autoimmune diseases, uncontrolled infections, pregnancy or lactation. Orbital computed tomography and thyroid ultrasound, along with TRAb, serum thyroxine and clinical symptoms, underpinned diagnosis.

Overall study findings and caveats: Appearing in blood as well were most expanded thyroid clonotypes above 0.001 frequency. Both an approximately 69% sensitivity and a roughly 75% specificity characterized the model's predictions of ophthalmopathy progression.

This clonotype came up a few times. The antigen remains undetermined. This rearrangement joins TRBV6-5 to TRBJ2-7, with 10 positions matching TRBD1. The sequence derives from an adult man with Graves' hyperthyroidism. Sequencing was carried out using peripheral blood or thyroid tissue (not recorded which). The CDR3 region has the DNA TGTGCCAGCAGTTACTATTTTGGGACAGGGGAGTCCTACGAGCAGTACTTC. It translates to CASSYYFGTGESYEQYF.